These T cell receptor beta chains were read from a single sample in a study of blood T cell repertoires in COVID-19. Profiling relied on immunoSEQ multiplex PCR, and the TCRdb table lists in-frame clones only, not all of them. The sample contains some 370,000 clones, about 90% of which appear only once. Sequencing input: peripheral blood. The receptors were sampled from a man between 35 and 55 years old with acute or convalescent COVID-19. Both conserved end residues are part of each CDR3. Fields, in order: clone size, D gene, V gene, J gene, CDR3 protein, CDR3 DNA. The D gene is left open where the match is weak. The listing skips clone size in some rows; elsewhere it reads once, few, many or a size class.

>-|TRBD1|TRBV7-9|TRBJ1-1
CASSAGTGDYGAFF
TGTGCCAGCAGCGCCGGGACAGGGGATTATGGAGCTTTCTTT
>-|-|TRBV29-1|TRBJ1-2
CSVVGNSPFGYTF
TGCAGCGTTGTCGGGAATTCGCCATTTGGCTACACCTTC
>-|TRBD1|TRBV7-2|TRBJ2-7
CASSSGTGLSNEQYF
TGTGCCAGCAGCTCCGGGACAGGGTTGAGCAACGAGCAGTACTTC
>-|TRBD1|TRBV14|TRBJ2-7
CASSQASWDRGGFPYEQYF
TGTGCCAGCAGCCAAGCTTCGTGGGACAGGGGAGGATTTCCCTACGAGCAGTACTTC
>-|TRBD1|TRBV6-5|TRBJ1-4
CASSYSWDRSNEKLFF
TGTGCCAGCAGTTACTCGTGGGACAGAAGTAATGAAAAACTGTTTTTT
>-|TRBD2|TRBV9|TRBJ2-3
CASSVRWGGGATDTQYF
TGTGCCAGCAGCGTACGGTGGGGCGGGGGGGCGACAGATACGCAGTATTTT
>-|-|TRBV7-2|TRBJ1-6
CASSWGGASSYNSPLHF
TGTGCCAGCAGCTGGGGGGGCGCGAGCTCCTATAATTCACCCCTCCACTTT
>-|-|TRBV27|TRBJ1-2
CASSLRVGVYGYTF
TGTGCCAGCAGTTTAAGGGTGGGAGTGTATGGCTACACCTTC
>-|TRBD1|TRBV15|TRBJ1-6
CATSRVGTGNSPLHF
TGTGCCACCAGCAGAGTTGGGACAGGGAACTCACCCCTCCACTTT
>few|-|TRBV6-1|TRBJ2-6
CASSEGSSGANVLTF
TGTGCCAGCAGTGAAGGGAGTTCTGGGGCCAACGTCCTGACTTTC
>-|-|TRBV2|TRBJ1-1
CASSEVVAASEAFF
TGTGCCAGCAGTGAAGTCGTGGCTGCCTCGGAAGCTTTCTTT
>-|-|TRBV28|TRBJ1-2
CASSPSGVISYGYTF
TGTGCCAGCAGTCCTTCCGGGGTGATTTCCTATGGCTACACCTTC
>-|TRBD1|TRBV6-5|TRBJ1-1
CASRPTGMNTEAFF
TGTGCCAGCAGACCGACAGGGATGAACACTGAAGCTTTCTTT
>-|TRBD1|TRBV5-1|TRBJ1-1
CASSLSGTGNTEAFF
TGCGCCAGCAGCTTGTCCGGGACAGGGAACACTGAAGCTTTCTTT
>-|TRBD1|TRBV5-1|TRBJ2-7
CASSPGTGYFYEQYF
TGCGCCAGCAGCCCAGGGACAGGGTATTTCTACGAGCAGTACTTC
>-|TRBD1|TRBV11-3|TRBJ1-1
CASSLRQGATEAFF
TGTGCCAGCAGCTTACGACAGGGGGCCACTGAAGCTTTCTTT
>-|-|TRBV30|TRBJ1-2
CAWSVGRVGDGYTF
TGTGCCTGGAGTGTAGGGAGGGTCGGGGATGGCTACACCTTC
>-|-|TRBV6-4|TRBJ1-3
CASRLDQGLDTIYF
TGTGCCAGCAGGCTAGATCAGGGCCTTGACACCATATATTTT
>once|-|TRBV4-3|TRBJ1-1
CASSQRTGSEAFF
TGCGCCAGCAGCCAGAGAACAGGGTCTGAAGCTTTCTTT
>once|TRBD2|TRBV6-5|TRBJ2-2
CASSLLSGGGTGELFF
TGTGCCAGCAGTTTACTAAGCGGGGGAGGAACCGGGGAGCTGTTTTTT
>once|-|TRBV29-1|TRBJ1-1
CSVLKGGDTEAFF
TGCAGCGTCCTGAAGGGAGGGGACACTGAAGCTTTCTTT
>few|TRBD2|TRBV15|TRBJ2-2
CATSRLAGENTGELFF
TGTGCCACCAGCAGACTAGCGGGAGAAAACACCGGGGAGCTGTTTTTT
>-|-|TRBV11-2|TRBJ1-2
CASSPRYGGRDYGYTF
TGTGCCAGCAGCCCAAGATACGGGGGAAGAGACTATGGCTACACCTTC